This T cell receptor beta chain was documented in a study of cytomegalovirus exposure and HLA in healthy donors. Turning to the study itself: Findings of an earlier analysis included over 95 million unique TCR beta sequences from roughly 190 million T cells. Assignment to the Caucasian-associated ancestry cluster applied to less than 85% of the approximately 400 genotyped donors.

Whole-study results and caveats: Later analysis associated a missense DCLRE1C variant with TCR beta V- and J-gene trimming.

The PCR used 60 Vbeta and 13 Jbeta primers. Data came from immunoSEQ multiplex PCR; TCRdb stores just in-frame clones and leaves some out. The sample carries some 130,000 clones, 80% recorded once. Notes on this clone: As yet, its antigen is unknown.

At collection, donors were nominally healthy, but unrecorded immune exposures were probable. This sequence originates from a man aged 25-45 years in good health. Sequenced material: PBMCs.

CDR3 loop: CAWSVRWRGRAEQFF. The CDR3 nucleotides read TGTGCCTGGAGTGTACGTTGGCGGGGACGGGCTGAGCAGTTCTTC. This chain uses TRBV30 with TRBJ2-1; D may be TRBD2 (6 bases). V was cut by 0 bases and J by 9 bases, with 18 bases left in between. CDR1 and CDR2 (germline): GTSNPN, SVGIG (reference sequence). The CDR3 totals 15 residues.